This T cell receptor (beta chain) derives from a study of beta chain features in type 1 diabetes (dated by TCRdb to the late 2010s). General notes on the study: No differences in mean age, gender distribution, total cell number or subset yield were found between patients and healthy donors. A total of 100 million to 110 million sorted cells were examined across all samples, and a strong correlation was observed between cell number per subset and RNA yield. The study compared the TCRB repertoires of sorted circulating CD4+ T cell subsets in recently diagnosed type 1 diabetes patients with those in matched healthy donors. Regulatory and stem cell-like memory subsets were obtained from only 8 patients and roughly 8 healthy donors, while naive and central memory subsets were obtained from all 30 or so donors. Results and caveats for the whole study, not just this receptor: Because cDNA was sequenced instead of genomic DNA, activated cells with high expression could be over-represented, although the groups did not differ in activation or CD3 levels. Fewer insertions and more nucleotide deletions at VDJ recombination sites were observed in patients with type 1 diabetes, implying thymic rearrangement abnormalities. Naive, central memory and regulatory TCRB repertoires appeared more similar among patients than among healthy donors. In all four CD4+ subsets, TCRB CDR3 length was moderately but significantly shorter in type 1 diabetes patients. HLA sub-analyses involved small numbers of individuals, so any influence of HLA type on TCRB rearrangement remained unresolved. PCR may preferentially amplify shorter templates, but because patient and control samples were amplified and corrected together, any resulting skew would affect both groups equally.

The junction carries 10 bases between V and J, which are trimmed by 8 bases and 0 bases respectively. Spanning cysteine to phenylalanine, the CDR3 consists of 13 amino acids. Only the CDR3 part of the read is kept: 39 bases, read in frame from the first base. Taken from the germline V gene, the CDR1 and CDR2 loops are MNHNS and SASEGT. From each donor, a single peripheral blood sample of about 116 mL on average was drawn into heparinised tubes. Using a panel that included CD45RO, CCR7, CD25, CD127, CD95 and CD27, naive, central memory, regulatory and stem cell-like memory CD4+ T cells were sorted on a BD FACSAria II. Purity was above 95% for every sorted population. PBMCs were isolated right away by Lymphoprep density gradient centrifugation and were stained directly, without culture. So that batch effects would be minimized, each experiment stained and sorted samples in pairs, pairing one healthy donor with one patient.

The High Capacity cDNA Reverse Transcription Kit was used to reverse transcribe all of the isolated RNA, meaning that expressed TCRB transcripts were what got sequenced. Deep immunoSEQ sequencing was performed on naive, central memory and regulatory T cell samples, with an average of about 3.6 million total reads per sample. After sorted cells were lysed in RLT buffer, RNA was extracted with DNase-treated RNeasy Micro or Mini kits, with the choice depending on cell number. To prevent cross-contamination, every cell subset was processed on its own, while patient and healthy donor samples were processed together. The immunoSEQ multiplex PCR was used to amplify TCRB sequences from cDNA, generating 87-bp fragments that spanned the CDR3 region. Sequencing of the amplicons was done on the Illumina HiSeq platform. On the study's bioinformatics: Synthetic template baselines were used to correct PCR bias computationally, reads within Hamming distance 2 were collapsed, and singletons that could not be merged were discarded. Reads were aligned against IMGT so that V, D and J genes, CDR3 length and insertions or deletions at six rearrangement sites could be assigned. Clonotype counts were normalized to sorted cell number within each subset before computing true diversity and Gini coefficients with the tcR R package. Repertoire sharing was quantified using the overlap coefficient calculated on TCRB nucleotide sequences. As stored in TCRdb, this immuneACCESS dataset retains in-frame rearrangements with V and J assigned. A fraction of the clones does not appear; measured against another copy, unresolved V genes explain less than half of the discrepancy, and the remainder lacks a known reason. The V and J calls and clone size are taken from that table; D and trimming were inferred from the DNA. The sample table holds under 150,000 clones, of which under 60% were seen once. In total, the top ten clones hold under 0.45% of the sample.

To note about this clone: Its specific antigen is unknown. It has no much larger one-base neighbor in the sample; base qualities were not kept.

Material for sequencing was Tregs from blood. The sample's cell subset or site label is to be understood as: regulatory CD4+ T cells. The receptor's source is a man younger than 35 in good health. The sequence links TRBV6-1 to TRBJ1-1; no D gene can be assigned with confidence. The sequence in DNA is TGTGCCAGCCCGATTGGCCTGAACACTGAAGCTTTCTTT. Translated, this gives CASPIGLNTEAFF.